This TCR beta chain was documented in a study of shared clonotypes between healthy human individuals (dated by TCRdb to 2018 to 2021). With regard to the full study: Two women and a few men aged 18 to 49 years were included in the cohort. Per donor, three plates each were used for CD4 naive and CD4 memory, two for CD8 naive, and one for CD8 memory. To estimate repertoire size and how much clonotypes are shared between individuals, the study performed deep sequencing of blood TCR repertoires from a handful of healthy adults. To increase sequencing depth and limit assay-specific biases, different laboratories used diverse techniques to prepare libraries and sequence TCR repertoires. Leukapheresis yielded between about 0.8 and 9.5 billion PBMCs per donor.

CDR1 SGHAT and CDR2 FQNNGV are derived from the germline V gene. The CDR3 runs 14 amino acids, cysteine and phenylalanine included. The entry retains the CDR3 DNA only, 42 bases that are in frame from base 1. Trimming removed 3 bases from V and 2 bases from J, leaving 11 bases between the germline ends. Notes on this clone: Its antigen is still unknown. No per-base quality is available; no much larger clone lies one base away.

CD8 naive samples consisted of CD45RO-negative cells that were positively selected for CCR7, yielding a CD45RA+CCR7+ population without TemRA cells. The donors were healthy, HIV-negative adults with no recently reported acute infections or vaccinations. All donors were Caucasian adults living in Nashville, Tennessee, USA. Blood was obtained by leukapheresis, after which PBMCs were separated by Ficoll-Histopaque density gradient centrifugation and cryopreserved in liquid nitrogen vapor phase. Analytical flow cytometry was used to check the purity and quantity of every magnetically sorted T cell population. From each sorted fraction, genomic DNA was isolated and quantified by UV absorbance on a Nanodrop 2000c. Using the deep immunoSEQ assay, TCR CDR3 regions were amplified from genomic DNA by multiplex PCR. Extracted genomic DNA from each cell subset was spread evenly across all wells of several immunoSEQ 96-well plates, with each plate serving as a replicate. For sorted subsets, each replicate PCR was loaded with approximately 200 ng genomic DNA, equivalent to approximately 27,000 T cell genomes. Purified libraries were measured with a Qubit 3.0 fluorometer, size-checked on a Bioanalyzer 2100, and measured again with the KAPA Library Quantification kit. A separate single-read 150-cycle Illumina NextSeq 550 flow cell was used to sequence each immunoSEQ 96-well plate. On the study's bioinformatics: Because the immunoSEQ output included only junctional sequences and no quality scores, the filtering could not be the same as the filtering used for full-length reads. To assign V/J genes and CDR3, sequences were annotated against IMGT germline references using PyIR, a Python wrapper for IgBLAST v1.9. Any read was removed if the V/J assignment was weak (E-value above 1e-6), the CDR3 was missing, or the read contained stop codons, out-of-frame junctions, or ambiguous translated residues. V3J clonotypes were defined as sequences sharing the same inferred V gene, J gene, and CDR3 amino acid sequence. The percentage overlap between two repertoires was calculated by dividing the number of shared unique clonotypes by the size of the smaller repertoire. RTK rarefaction, the Chao1 estimator, and Recon v2.1 estimates of unobserved clonotypes were used to assess repertoire richness. OLGA was used to compute generation probabilities for all TCRbeta clonotypes that the gDNA method yielded from four donors. TCRdb took this table from immuneACCESS and kept in-frame rearrangements with V and J called. Such tables lack part of the clones; where checked against another copy, unresolved V genes explain under half of the gap, and the rest is unexplained. V and J calls and clone size are copied from that table; D and trimming were computed from the DNA. Recorded for this sample are under 1 million clones; around 96% of them occurred a single time. The ten largest clones capture about 0.25% of the sample.

Paper-wide results and their limitations: Sharing across a few donors was observed for around 5% of naive CD4, less than 4% of naive CD8, 2% to 2.5% of memory CD4, and 0.4% of memory CD8 clonotypes. Even with the large sequencing depth, rarefaction of the sorted-subset datasets indicated that sequencing was incomplete. Naive subsets generally had larger estimated clonotype richness than memory subsets. Sampling was limited to blood, and TCR repertoires in tissue likely differ from TCR repertoires in blood. Clonotypes shared by all four sorted-subset donors showed higher generation probabilities than non-shared clonotypes. The small number of donors limited the genetic and exposure-history diversity represented. Pairwise subsampling indicated that sequencing depth was expected to affect the degree of clonotype sharing among donors.

The specimen sequenced was naive CD8+ T cells sorted from blood. The cell subset or site label on this specimen signifies: CD45RA+CCR7+. The chain joins TRBV11-2 to TRBJ2-7; the best D guess is TRBD1, with 5 bases matching. The sequence derives from a man younger than 45 in good health. The DNA sequence is as follows: TGTGCCAGCAGCTTCACTCAAGGGGCCTACGAGCAGTACTTC. It translates to CASSFTQGAYEQYF.